Listed here are 6 T cell receptor beta chains from one sample, sequenced in a study of shared clonotypes between healthy human individuals. TCRdb keeps only in-frame clones here, not all; method: immunoSEQ multiplex PCR. In the table there are a few million clones, roughly 93% of which are singletons. The sequencing sample was made of naive CD4+ T cells from PBMCs. Subset indicated: CD45RA+ positively selected. The receptors were gathered from a man between 18 and 35 years old in good health. Some clones in this sample may be carry-over from other donors' samples.

This clone was picked up one time. The chain employs TRBV5-1 and TRBJ1-3; D ambiguous. The CDR3 contains 16 residues. Germline CDR1 reads SGHRS; CDR2 reads YFSETQ. The V and J ends lost 0 bases and 4 bases respectively, with 14 bases between them. CDR3 protein: CASSLAPIIMGNTIYF. CDR3 DNA sequence: TGCGCCAGCAGCTTGGCACCTATTATAATGGGAAACACCATATATTTT.

The rearrangement joins TRBV28 to TRBJ2-5; maybe TRBD1 (6 bases). Trimming took 3 bases from V and 7 from J, leaving 15 bases between them. This CDR3 is built from 14 residues. Germline V CDR1 and CDR2: MDHEN, SYDVKM. The CDR3 nucleotides read TGTGCCAGCAGTTTCGACAGGACAATGGGGACCCAGTACTTC. Its translation: CASSFDRTMGTQYF. Full variable domain (missing parts from reference TRBV28 and TRBJ2-5): DVKVTQSSRYLVKRTGEKVFLECVQDMDHENMFWYRQDPGLGLRLIYFSYDVKMKEKGDIPEGYSVSREKKERFSLILESASTNQTSMYLCASSFDRTMGTQYFGPGTRLLVL.

The J gene is TRBJ2-7, the V gene TRBV29-1, with D tentatively TRBD2 (6 bases). Looked up from germline, CDR1 is SQVTM and CDR2 is ANQGSEA. V was shortened by 5 bases and J by 4 bases, with 21 bases between the two germline ends. The CDR3 spans 15 residues. The DNA for the CDR3 is TGCAGCGTTCGCCCCCGGGAGACCGGGCCATACGAGCAGTACTTC. It encodes CSVRPRETGPYEQYF.

This clone appeared a single time. The chain carries TRBV2 and TRBJ2-1; D ambiguous. Germline V gives CDR1 SNHLY, CDR2 FYNNEI. V was shortened by 5 bases and J by 4 bases, with 12 bases between the two germline ends. The length of the CDR3 is 14 residues. CDR3 DNA: TGTGCCAGCAGTTTGCAAGGTTATTACAATGAGCAGTTCTTC. Translated, it gives CASSLQGYYNEQFF.

Worth noting for this clone: At the DNA level, this CDR3 is encoded by other sequences in the same sample as well. The chain joins TRBV11-2 to TRBJ2-1; D is unresolved. The length of the CDR3 is 15 residues. Trimming removed 1 base at V and 0 bases at J, with 7 bases between. The V gene's germline CDR1 is SGHAT and CDR2 FQNNGV. Here the CDR3 DNA reads TGTGCCAGCAGCTTAGGGGTGGGCTCCTACAATGAGCAGTTCTTC. Translating it yields CASSLGVGSYNEQFF.

The chain carries TRBV2 and TRBJ1-5; possibly TRBD1 for D (6 bases). CDR1 is SNHLY and CDR2 is FYNNEI in the germline V gene. V shed 2 bases and J shed 0 bases, with 17 bases lying between them. The CDR3 consists of 18 residues. The CDR3 reads CASSEWAGARYSNQPQHF. CDR3 nucleotides: TGTGCCAGCAGTGAATGGGCAGGGGCCCGATATAGCAATCAGCCCCAGCATTTT.